This T cell receptor beta chain was captured by sequencing in a study of blood T cell repertoires in COVID-19. Sequencing was performed with immunoSEQ multiplex PCR; in TCRdb, only in-frame clones are kept and a portion is missing. Of roughly 250,000 clones in the sample, about 86% were seen once. Trimming took 3 bases from V and 3 from J; bases not matched to a gene: 12. CDR3 size: 18 residues. Germline V gives CDR1 SGHTA, CDR2 FQGNSA. This TCR came from a person between 70 and 80 years old with COVID-19, enrolled during active disease. This chain uses TRBV7-2 with TRBJ2-7; 12 bases align to TRBD2. Sequencing was carried out using peripheral blood. The CDR3 nucleotides are TGTGCCAGCAGCTTTGTCCGACTAGCGGGAGACGTGGACTACGAGCAGTACTTC. Protein sequence: CASSFVRLAGDVDYEQYF.